These 2 T cell receptor beta chains were sequenced from one sample in a study of blood T cell repertoires in COVID-19. Libraries were prepared by immunoSEQ multiplex PCR; TCRdb keeps only in-frame clonotypes and omits some of them. Found here are tens of thousands of clones, under 80% of them singletons; the top ten hold 3.5% to 4%. Sequenced sample: peripheral blood. These receptors came from a man in his 70s with COVID-19, enrolled during active disease.

This clone was seen at least ten times. The chain uses TRBV5-4 and TRBJ2-3; no reliable D call. This CDR3 has 14 amino acids. V was cut by 1 base and J by 1 base, with 7 bases left in between. CDR1 SGHNT and CDR2 YYREEE come from the germline V gene (reference sequence). DNA of the CDR3: TGTGCCAGCAGCTTGAATCCCGGCACAGATACGCAGTATTTT. Amino acids: CASSLNPGTDTQYF. The full variable domain, with the rest looked up from reference TRBV5-4 and TRBJ2-3, is ETGVTQSPTHLIKTRGQQVTLRCSSQSGHNTVSWYQQALGQGPQFIFQYYREEENGRGNFPPRFSGLQFPNYSSELNVNALELDDSALYLCASSLNPGTDTQYFGPGTRLTVL.

This rearrangement joins TRBV4-3 to TRBJ2-2; 10 bases are shared with TRBD2. The CDR3 contains 17 residues. Trimming cost V 4 bases and J 1 base; bases outside gene matches: 6. Germline V gene sequence: CDR1 LGHNA, CDR2 YSLEER. The CDR3 protein is CASSPRVAGGNTGELFF. CDR3 bases: TGCGCCAGCAGCCCTCGGGTAGCGGGAGGGAACACCGGGGAGCTGTTTTTT.